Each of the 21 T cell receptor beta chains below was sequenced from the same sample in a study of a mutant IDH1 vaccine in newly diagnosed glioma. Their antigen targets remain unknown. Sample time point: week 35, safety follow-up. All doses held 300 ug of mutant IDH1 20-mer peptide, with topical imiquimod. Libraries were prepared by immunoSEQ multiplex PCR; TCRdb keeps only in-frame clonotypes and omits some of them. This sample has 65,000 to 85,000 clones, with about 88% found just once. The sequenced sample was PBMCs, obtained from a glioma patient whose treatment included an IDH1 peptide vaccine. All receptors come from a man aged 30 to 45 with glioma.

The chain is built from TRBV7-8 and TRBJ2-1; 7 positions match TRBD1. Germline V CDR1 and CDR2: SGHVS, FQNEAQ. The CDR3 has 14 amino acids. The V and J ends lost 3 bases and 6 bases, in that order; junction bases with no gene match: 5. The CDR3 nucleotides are TGTGCCAGCAGCTTGACAGGGACCGGCAATGAGCAGTTCTTC. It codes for CASSLTGTGNEQFF.

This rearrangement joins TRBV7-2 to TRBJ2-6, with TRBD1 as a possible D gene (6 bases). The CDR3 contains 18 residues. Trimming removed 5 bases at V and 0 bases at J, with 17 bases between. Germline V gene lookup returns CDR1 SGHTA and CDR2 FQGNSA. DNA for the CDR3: TGTGCCAGCAGCGAAGACTCCAGGGGAGTCTCTGGGGCCAACGTCCTGACTTTC. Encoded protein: CASSEDSRGVSGANVLTF.

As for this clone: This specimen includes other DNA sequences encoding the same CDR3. The DNA of the CDR3 is TGTGCCAGCAGCGTCGACAATGAGCAGTTCTTC. It encodes CASSVDNEQFF. The chain is built from TRBV9 and TRBJ2-1; unclear D gene. Germline CDR1 reads SGDLS; CDR2 reads YYNGEE. V was shortened by 2 bases and J by 5 bases, with 2 bases between the two germline ends. The CDR3 has 11 residues.

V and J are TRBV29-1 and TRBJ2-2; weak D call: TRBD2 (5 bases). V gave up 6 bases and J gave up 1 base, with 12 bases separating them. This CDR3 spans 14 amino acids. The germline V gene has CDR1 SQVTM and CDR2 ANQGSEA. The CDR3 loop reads CSVTVGLNTGELFF. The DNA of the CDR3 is TGCAGCGTCACCGTCGGACTGAACACCGGGGAGCTGTTTTTT.

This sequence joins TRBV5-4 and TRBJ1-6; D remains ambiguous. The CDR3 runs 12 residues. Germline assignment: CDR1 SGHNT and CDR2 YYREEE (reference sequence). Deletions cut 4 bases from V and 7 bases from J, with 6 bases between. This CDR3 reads CASSGSNSPLHF. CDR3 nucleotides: TGTGCCAGCAGCGGCTCAAATTCACCCCTCCACTTT.

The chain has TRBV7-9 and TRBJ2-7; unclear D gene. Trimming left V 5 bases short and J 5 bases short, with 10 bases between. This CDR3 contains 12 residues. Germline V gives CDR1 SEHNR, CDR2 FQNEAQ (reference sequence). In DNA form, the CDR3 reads TGTGCCAGCAGCCCTGCCCTTCACGAGCAGTACTTC. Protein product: CASSPALHEQYF.

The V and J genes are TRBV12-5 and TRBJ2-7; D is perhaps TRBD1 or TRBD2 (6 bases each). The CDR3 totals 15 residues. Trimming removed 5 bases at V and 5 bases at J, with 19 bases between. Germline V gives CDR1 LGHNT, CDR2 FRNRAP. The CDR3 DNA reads TGTGCTAGTGGTAAAGGGTCCGGGGGCCTAAACGAGCAGTACTTC. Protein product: CASGKGSGGLNEQYF.

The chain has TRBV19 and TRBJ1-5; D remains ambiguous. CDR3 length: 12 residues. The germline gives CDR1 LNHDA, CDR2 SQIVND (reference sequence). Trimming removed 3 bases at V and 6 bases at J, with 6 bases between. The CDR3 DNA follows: TGTGCCAGTAGTATTGAGCTTCAGCCCCAGCATTTT. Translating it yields CASSIELQPQHF.

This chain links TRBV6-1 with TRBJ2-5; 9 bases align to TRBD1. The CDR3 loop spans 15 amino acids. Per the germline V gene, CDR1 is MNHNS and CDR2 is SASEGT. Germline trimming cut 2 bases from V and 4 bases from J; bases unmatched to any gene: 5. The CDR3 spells CASSETGGDGETQYF. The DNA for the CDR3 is TGTGCCAGCAGTGAAACAGGGGGCGATGGAGAGACCCAGTACTTC.

CDR3 sequence (DNA): TGTGCCAGCAGCGCGGGAAACAGAGCTCCGAACACCGGGGAGCTGTTTTTT. Translation gives CASSAGNRAPNTGELFF. The gene calls are TRBV5-4 and TRBJ2-2; weak D call: TRBD2 (6 bases). V lost 4 bases and J lost 0, with 16 bases in between. The CDR3 totals 17 residues. The germline V gene encodes CDR1 SGHNT and CDR2 YYREEE (reference sequence).

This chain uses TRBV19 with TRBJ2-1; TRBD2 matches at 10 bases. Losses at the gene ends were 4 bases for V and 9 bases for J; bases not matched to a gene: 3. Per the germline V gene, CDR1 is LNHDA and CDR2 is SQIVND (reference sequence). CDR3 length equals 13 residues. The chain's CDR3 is CASSTSGSAEQFF. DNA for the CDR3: TGTGCCAGTAGTACTAGCGGGAGTGCTGAGCAGTTCTTC.

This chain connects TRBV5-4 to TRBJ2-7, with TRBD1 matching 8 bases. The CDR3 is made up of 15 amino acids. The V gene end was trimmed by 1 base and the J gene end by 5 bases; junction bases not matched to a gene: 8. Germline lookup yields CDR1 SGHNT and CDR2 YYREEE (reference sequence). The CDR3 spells CASSLRDRGWNEQYF. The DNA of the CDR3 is TGTGCCAGCAGCTTGAGAGACAGGGGTTGGAACGAGCAGTACTTC.

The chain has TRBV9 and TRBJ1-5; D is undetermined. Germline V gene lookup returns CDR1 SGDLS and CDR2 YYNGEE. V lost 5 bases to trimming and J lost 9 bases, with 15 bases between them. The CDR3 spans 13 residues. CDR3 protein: CASSAQKTGPQHF. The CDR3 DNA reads TGTGCCAGCAGTGCCCAAAAGACCGGGCCCCAGCATTTT.

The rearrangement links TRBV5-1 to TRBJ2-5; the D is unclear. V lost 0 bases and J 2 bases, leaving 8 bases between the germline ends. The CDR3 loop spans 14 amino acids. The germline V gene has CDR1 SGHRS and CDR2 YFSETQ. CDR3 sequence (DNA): TGCGCCAGCAGCTTGGCTCTTCCGCAAGAGACCCAGTACTTC. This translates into CASSLALPQETQYF.

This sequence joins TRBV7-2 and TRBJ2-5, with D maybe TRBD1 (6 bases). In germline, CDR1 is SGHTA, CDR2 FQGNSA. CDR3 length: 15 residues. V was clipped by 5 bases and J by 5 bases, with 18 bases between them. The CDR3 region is CASSPTGRPEETQYF. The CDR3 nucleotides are TGTGCCAGCAGCCCTACAGGGCGTCCGGAGGAGACCCAGTACTTC.

CDR3 sequence reads: CAISEGQLYTEAFF. Here the CDR3 DNA reads TGTGCCATCAGTGAGGGACAGCTATACACTGAAGCTTTCTTT. V gene TRBV10-3 combines with J gene TRBJ1-1; D possibly corresponds to TRBD1 (6 bases). Per germline, CDR1 ENHRY and CDR2 SYGVKD. This CDR3 is 14 amino acids long. Trimming stripped 2 bases from V and 3 bases from J, with 10 bases between.

CDR3 amino acids: CASSLPSGTANTEAFF. CDR3 coding DNA: TGTGCCAGCAGTCTCCCTTCCGGGACGGCGAACACTGAAGCTTTCTTT. The gene calls are TRBV2 and TRBJ1-1; TRBD1 is a possible D gene (5 bases). V gave up 5 bases and J gave up 1 base, with 17 bases separating them. The CDR3 length is 16 residues. CDR1 is SNHLY and CDR2 is FYNNEI in the germline V gene. Full variable domain (rest looked up from reference TRBV2 and TRBJ1-1): EPEVTQTPSHQVTQMGQEVILRCVPISNHLYFYWYRQILGQKVEFLVSFYNNEISEKSEIFDDQFSVERPDGSNFTLKIRSTKLEDSAMYFCASSLPSGTANTEAFFGQGTRLTVV.

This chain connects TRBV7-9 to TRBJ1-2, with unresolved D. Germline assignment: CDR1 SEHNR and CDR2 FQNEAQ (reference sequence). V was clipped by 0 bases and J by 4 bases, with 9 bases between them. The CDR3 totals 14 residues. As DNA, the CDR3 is TGTGCCAGCAGCTTAGCTGGCCAAGCCTATGGCTACACCTTC. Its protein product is CASSLAGQAYGYTF. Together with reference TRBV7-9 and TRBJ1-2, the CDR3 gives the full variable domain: DTGVSQNPRHKITKRGQNVTFRCDPISEHNRLYWYRQTLGQGPEFLTYFQNEAQLEKSRLLSDRFSAERPKGSFSTLEIQRTEQGDSAMYLCASSLAGQAYGYTFGSGTRLTVV.

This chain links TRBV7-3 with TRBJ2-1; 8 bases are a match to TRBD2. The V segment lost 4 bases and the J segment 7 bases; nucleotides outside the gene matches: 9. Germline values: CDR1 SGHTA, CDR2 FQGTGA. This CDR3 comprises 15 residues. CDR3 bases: TGTGCCAGCAGCTCCCCGGGACTAGGAGGTAATGAGCAGTTCTTC. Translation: CASSSPGLGGNEQFF.

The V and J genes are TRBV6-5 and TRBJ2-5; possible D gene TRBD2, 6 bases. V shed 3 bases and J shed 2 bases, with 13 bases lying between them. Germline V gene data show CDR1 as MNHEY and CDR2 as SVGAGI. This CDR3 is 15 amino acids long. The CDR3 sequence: CASSYGAGPQETQYF. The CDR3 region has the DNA TGTGCCAGCAGTTATGGTGCGGGGCCGCAAGAGACCCAGTACTTC.

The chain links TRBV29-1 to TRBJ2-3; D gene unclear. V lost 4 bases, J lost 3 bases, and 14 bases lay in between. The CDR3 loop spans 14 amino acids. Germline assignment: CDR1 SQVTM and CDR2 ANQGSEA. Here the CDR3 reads CSVGGIGATDTQYF. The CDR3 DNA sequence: TGCAGCGTTGGAGGTATTGGAGCGACAGATACGCAGTATTTT.